The clone carrying this T cell receptor beta chain was observed a few times. TCRdb itself ran the reads through MiXCR, one entry per CDR3 protein. The sample carries 120,000 to 150,000 distinct CDR3 sequences, about 6.5% recorded once. This entry comes from a study of T cell repertoires in cytomegalovirus infection. Study at large: CMV infection and matching HLA type were both indicated by public TCR beta signatures.

The V end was cut by 0 bases, the J end by 6 bases, with 21 bases between. The CDR3 runs to 18 residues. V gene TRBV12-3 or TRBV12-4 combines with J gene TRBJ1-5; D call uncertain. The source of this sequence is a human donor in good health (CMV status not recorded). Some clones in this sample may be carry-over from other donors' samples. The sample comprised PBMCs. CDR3 sequence reads: CASSLAEIAGYSTQPQHF. The CDR3 DNA reads as TGTGCCAGCAGTTTAGCCGAGATCGCGGGTTACTCTACTCAGCCCCAGCATTTT.